At least ten counts were recorded for the clone carrying this T cell receptor (beta chain). Its antigen is currently unknown. This sample was taken from a study of sequential checkpoint blockade in melanoma. Study summary: About 89 pretreatment tumor DNA samples were TCRβ immunosequenced. More than 20 patients had matched tumor biopsies before treatment and at week 13 after nivolumab or ipilimumab alone.

As for treatment: randomized to nivolumab then ipilimumab (arm A) or the reverse (arm B). No patient had prior DNA-damaging chemotherapy. Some clones are missing from TCRdb's copy, which holds only in-frame ones; the method was immunoSEQ multiplex PCR. This sample has 35,000 to 40,000 clones, with more than 25% found just once. Regarding the study as a whole: About 30 times likelier clinical benefit followed increased tumor T-cell fraction and clonality.

With 2 bases clipped from V and 6 bases from J, the junction kept 6 bases outside the gene matches. This CDR3 is 16 amino acids long. The germline V gene encodes CDR1 SGHVS and CDR2 FNYEAQ. The chain joins TRBV7-6 to TRBJ1-4; 10 bases are a match to TRBD1. The sample consisted of tumor tissue (inferred from file names), taken from a patient given nivolumab and ipilimumab in sequence. The TCR comes from a human donor with melanoma. The CDR3 nucleotides read TGTGCCAGCAGCTTAAGGGGGACAGGGGACCATGAAAAACTGTTTTTT. This codes for CASSLRGTGDHEKLFF.